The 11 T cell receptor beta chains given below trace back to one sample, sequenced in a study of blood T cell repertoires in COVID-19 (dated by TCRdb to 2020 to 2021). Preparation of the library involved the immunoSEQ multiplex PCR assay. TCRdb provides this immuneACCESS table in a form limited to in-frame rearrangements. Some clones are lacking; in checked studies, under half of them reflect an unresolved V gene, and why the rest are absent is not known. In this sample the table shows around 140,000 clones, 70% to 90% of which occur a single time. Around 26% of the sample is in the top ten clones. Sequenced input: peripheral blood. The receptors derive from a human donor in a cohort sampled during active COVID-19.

CDR3 in DNA: TGTGCCAGCAGCCAAGGAGGGGGCCTTGGTTACGAGCAGTACTTC. This gives the protein CASSQGGGLGYEQYF. The chain joins TRBV3-1 (or the pseudogene TRBV3-2) to TRBJ2-7, with 7 positions matching TRBD1. The trim removed 1 base at V and 4 bases at J, leaving 7 bases unmatched. The V gene's germline CDR1 is LGHDT and CDR2 YNNKEL (reference sequence). CDR3 length: 15 residues.

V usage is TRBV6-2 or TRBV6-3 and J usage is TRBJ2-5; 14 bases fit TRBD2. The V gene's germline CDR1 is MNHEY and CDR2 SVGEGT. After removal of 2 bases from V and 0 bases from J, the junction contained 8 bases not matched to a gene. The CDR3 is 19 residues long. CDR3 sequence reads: CASSYLQGLAGVYQETQYF. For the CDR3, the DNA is TGTGCCAGCAGTTACCTACAGGGACTAGCGGGGGTTTACCAAGAGACCCAGTACTTC.

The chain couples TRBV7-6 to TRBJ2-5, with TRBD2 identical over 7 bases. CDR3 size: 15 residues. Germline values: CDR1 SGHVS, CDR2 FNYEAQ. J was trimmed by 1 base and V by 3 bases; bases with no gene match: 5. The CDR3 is CASSLGGGLQETQYF. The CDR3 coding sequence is TGTGCCAGCAGCTTGGGGGGGGGTCTCCAAGAGACCCAGTACTTC.

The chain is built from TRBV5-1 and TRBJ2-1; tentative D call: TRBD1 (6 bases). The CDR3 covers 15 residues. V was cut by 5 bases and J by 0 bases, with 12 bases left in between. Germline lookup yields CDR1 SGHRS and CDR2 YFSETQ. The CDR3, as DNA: TGCGCCAGCAGAGCGGACAGTTTCTCCTACAATGAGCAGTTCTTC. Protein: CASRADSFSYNEQFF.

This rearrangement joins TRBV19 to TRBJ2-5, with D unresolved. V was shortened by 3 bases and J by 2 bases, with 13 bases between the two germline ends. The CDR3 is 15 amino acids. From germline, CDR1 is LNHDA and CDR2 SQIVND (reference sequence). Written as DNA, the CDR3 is TGTGCCAGTAGTATTGAAGGCAGGAAACAAGAGACCCAGTACTTC. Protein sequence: CASSIEGRKQETQYF.

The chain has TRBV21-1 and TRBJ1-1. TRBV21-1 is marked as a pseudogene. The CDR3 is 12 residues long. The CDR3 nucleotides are TGTGCCAACAAAGCCGGGTCGCTAAAGGCTTTCTTT. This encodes CANKAGSLKAFF.

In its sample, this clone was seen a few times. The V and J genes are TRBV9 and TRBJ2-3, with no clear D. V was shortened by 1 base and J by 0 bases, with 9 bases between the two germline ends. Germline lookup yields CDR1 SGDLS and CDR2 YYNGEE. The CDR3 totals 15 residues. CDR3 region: CASSVTGLSTDTQYF. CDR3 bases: TGTGCCAGCAGCGTAACTGGGCTTAGCACAGATACGCAGTATTTT. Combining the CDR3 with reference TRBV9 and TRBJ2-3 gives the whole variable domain DSGVTQTPKHLITATGQRVTLRCSPRSGDLSVYWYQQSLDQGLQFLIQYYNGEERAKGNILERFSAQQFPDLHSELNLSSLELGDSALYFCASSVTGLSTDTQYFGPGTRLTVL.

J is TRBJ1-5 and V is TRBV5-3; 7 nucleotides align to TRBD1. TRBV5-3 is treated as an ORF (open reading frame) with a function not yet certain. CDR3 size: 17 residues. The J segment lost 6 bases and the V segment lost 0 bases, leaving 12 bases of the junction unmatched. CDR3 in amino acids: CARSLEVSTGSSQPQHF. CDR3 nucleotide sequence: TGTGCCAGAAGCTTGGAAGTTTCGACAGGGTCTAGTCAGCCCCAGCATTTT.

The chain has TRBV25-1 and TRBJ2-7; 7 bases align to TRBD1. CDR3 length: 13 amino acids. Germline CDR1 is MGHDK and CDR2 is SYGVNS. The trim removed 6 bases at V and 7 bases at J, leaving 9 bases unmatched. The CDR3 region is CASRGQGVWEQYF. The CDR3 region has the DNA TGTGCCAGCAGAGGTCAGGGGGTGTGGGAGCAGTACTTC.

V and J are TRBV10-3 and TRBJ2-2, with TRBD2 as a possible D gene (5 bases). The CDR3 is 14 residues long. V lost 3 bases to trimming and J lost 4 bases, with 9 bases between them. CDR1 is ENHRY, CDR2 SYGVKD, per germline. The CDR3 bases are TGTGCCATCAGTGATTTAGCGAGCACCGGGGAGCTGTTTTTT. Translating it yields CAISDLASTGELFF.

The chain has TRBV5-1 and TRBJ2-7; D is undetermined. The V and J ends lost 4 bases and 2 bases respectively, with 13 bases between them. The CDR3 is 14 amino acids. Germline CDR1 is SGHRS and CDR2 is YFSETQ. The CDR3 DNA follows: TGCGCCAGCAGCGTGTCCCTACCAACCTACGAGCAGTACTTC. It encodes CASSVSLPTYEQYF.